These 13 T cell receptor beta chains came from one sample sequenced in a study of blood T cell repertoires in COVID-19 (dated by TCRdb to the early 2020s). The library was generated by the immunoSEQ multiplex PCR assay. TCRdb stores this immuneACCESS table with in-frame sequences only. Part of the clones is absent; in the studies checked, under half of the shortfall reflects unresolved V genes, and no reason is known for the rest. The sample yields roughly 80,000 clones; approximately 88% were counted once. The biggest ten clones account for 6% to 7.5% of the sample. Input material: peripheral blood. The receptors were gathered from a woman aged 80 or over with acute or convalescent COVID-19.

The gene calls are TRBV27 and TRBJ2-7; the D gene is possibly TRBD1 (6 bases). The germline gives CDR1 MNHEY, CDR2 SMNVEV (reference sequence). The CDR3 contains 16 residues. V was pared by 4 bases and J by 2 bases, with 18 bases between. CDR3 sequence reads: CASSSPGQGRTYEQYF. CDR3 bases: TGTGCCAGCAGTTCCCCGGGGCAGGGGAGAACCTACGAGCAGTACTTC.

This chain joins TRBV27 and TRBJ2-5, with D perhaps TRBD1 (5 bases). Germline CDR1 and CDR2: MNHEY and SMNVEV (reference sequence). CDR3 length: 15 amino acids. Trimming removed 3 bases at V and 0 bases at J, with 11 bases between. CDR3 loop: CASSLVAGYQETQYF. The CDR3 DNA is TGTGCCAGCAGTTTGGTGGCAGGGTACCAAGAGACCCAGTACTTC.

This chain connects TRBV5-1 to TRBJ1-4; a weak D match, TRBD1 (6 bases). This CDR3 is built from 20 residues. Germline V gene sequence: CDR1 SGHRS, CDR2 YFSETQ. Between the trimmed V and J ends, which lost 0 bases and 7 bases, there was a span of 28 bases. The chain's CDR3 is CASSLGLTGQNRINGEKLFF. The CDR3 DNA reads as TGCGCCAGCAGCTTGGGACTAACCGGACAGAACAGAATAAATGGTGAAAAACTGTTTTTT.

This chain links TRBV11-2 with TRBJ2-4; 10 bases match TRBD2. Germline V gene data show CDR1 as SGHAT and CDR2 as FQNNGV. This CDR3 is 15 amino acids long. V trimming: 5 bases; J trimming: 6 bases; junction bases outside the gene matches: 7. The DNA of the CDR3 is TGTGCCAGCAGCCTACAAGCGGGAGGGCCAAACATTCAGTACTTC. It codes for CASSLQAGGPNIQYF.

V usage is TRBV27 and J usage is TRBJ1-4; D is unresolved. Trimming shortened V by 4 bases and J by 10 bases, and 10 bases separated the two germline ends. The germline V gene has CDR1 MNHEY and CDR2 SMNVEV (reference sequence). The CDR3 extends over 12 amino acids. The DNA of the CDR3 is TGTGCCAGCAGTTCGGCGGGGAGAAAACTGTTTTTT. Translated, it gives CASSSAGRKLFF. The whole variable domain, remainder taken from reference TRBV27 and TRBJ1-4, is EAQVTQNPRYLITVTGKKLTVTCSQNMNHEYMSWYRQDPGLGLRQIYYSMNVEVTDKGDVPEGYKVSRKEKRNFPLILESPSPNQTSLYFCASSSAGRKLFFGSGTQLSVL.

The chain uses TRBV5-1 and TRBJ1-2; TRBD1 aligns across 12 bases. Trimming took 4 bases from V and 4 from J; bases not matched to a gene: 2. This CDR3 spans 14 amino acids. Germline V CDR1 and CDR2: SGHRS, YFSETQ. The CDR3 sequence is CASSGTGGSYGYTF. CDR3 nucleotides: TGCGCCAGCAGCGGGACAGGGGGCAGCTATGGCTACACCTTC.

The CDR3 is CASSQASGSDTQYF. Written as DNA, the CDR3 is TGTGCCAGCAGCCAAGCCAGCGGGAGTGATACGCAGTATTTT. This chain uses TRBV3-1 (or the pseudogene TRBV3-2) with TRBJ2-3; 8 bases agree with TRBD2. The CDR3 length is 14 residues. J gave up 6 bases and V 1 base, and 3 bases lay outside the gene matches. The germline V gene encodes CDR1 LGHDT and CDR2 YNNKEL (reference sequence).

The J gene is TRBJ1-4, the V gene TRBV6-6; possibly TRBD1 for D (5 bases). The V and J ends lost 6 bases and 10 bases respectively, with 18 bases between them. The germline V gene has CDR1 MNHNY and CDR2 SVGAGI (reference sequence). The CDR3 covers 14 residues. In DNA, the CDR3 is TGTGCCAGCAGCTCAAGGGAGCCGGGGGGAAAACTGTTTTTT. Its translation is CASSSREPGGKLFF.

The genes are TRBV7-2 and TRBJ2-1; D remains unclear. This CDR3 is 13 amino acids long. Germline-derived CDR1 and CDR2 are SGHTA and FQGNSA. V was cut by 0 bases and J by 7 bases, with 7 bases left in between. In DNA form, the CDR3 reads TGTGCCAGCAGCTTAGCCAATTTTAATGAGCAGTTCTTC. This translates into CASSLANFNEQFF.

The chain uses TRBV28 and TRBJ2-3, with 8 bases matching TRBD2. The CDR3 extends over 15 amino acids. Per germline, CDR1 MDHEN and CDR2 SYDVKM. V dropped 7 bases and J dropped 2; count of bases not matched to a gene: 8. The DNA of the CDR3 is TGTGCCAGCAACGCCGCGGGAGGACTCACAGATACGCAGTATTTT. It codes for CASNAAGGLTDTQYF. The variable domain in full, with the rest retrieved from reference TRBV28 and TRBJ2-3, is DVKVTQSSRYLVKRTGEKVFLECVQDMDHENMFWYRQDPGLGLRLIYFSYDVKMKEKGDIPEGYSVSREKKERFSLILESASTNQTSMYLCASNAAGGLTDTQYFGPGTRLTVL.

The chain combines TRBV2 with TRBJ1-2; D unresolved. Trimming pared 4 bases from V and 4 bases from J, leaving 13 bases between. The CDR3 is 14 amino acids. Germline V gene sequence: CDR1 SNHLY, CDR2 FYNNEI. The CDR3 DNA is TGTGCCAGCAGTGCTGCCAGGTCGAGCTATGGCTACACCTTC. Translated, it gives CASSAARSSYGYTF.

CDR3 residues: CASSSPGLDDDEQYF. The DNA for the CDR3 is TGTGCCAGCAGCTCCCCGGGACTAGATGACGACGAGCAGTACTTC. The V gene is TRBV5-4, the J gene TRBJ2-7; 8 positions agree with TRBD2. V lost 3 bases and J lost 5; bases outside the gene matches: 10. Germline-derived CDR1 and CDR2 are SGHNT and YYREEE (reference sequence). The CDR3 spans 15 residues. Supplemented by reference TRBV5-4 and TRBJ2-7, the full variable domain reads ETGVTQSPTHLIKTRGQQVTLRCSSQSGHNTVSWYQQALGQGPQFIFQYYREEENGRGNFPPRFSGLQFPNYSSELNVNALELDDSALYLCASSSPGLDDDEQYFGPGTRLTVT.

The rearrangement uses TRBV19 and TRBJ1-1; D not certain. V was trimmed by 2 bases and J by 10 bases, leaving 8 bases between them. In germline, CDR1 is LNHDA, CDR2 SQIVND (reference sequence). The CDR3 runs 11 residues. The CDR3 DNA reads TGTGCCAGTAGTATAAAGGAGAGAGCTTTCTTT. As protein: CASSIKERAFF.